Described below is a single TCR beta chain sequence and its context. Its recognized antigen is unknown. The data derive from a study of monozygotic twins with inflammatory bowel disease (dated by TCRdb to 2018 to 2020). Some background on the complete study: A total of approximately 28 monozygotic twin pairs were included in the full study, comprising nine German pairs (four IBD-concordant, five IBD-discordant) and 19 IBD-discordant Danish pairs. Disease-associated traits were sought mainly through comparisons between IBD patients and their genetically identical healthy co-twins within discordant pairs. Each individual had, on average, about 151 000 unique TCRalpha sequences and 181 000 unique TCRbeta sequences available for analysis. Results and caveats for the whole study, not just this receptor: Because patients were on differing immunosuppressive treatments, the repertoires may have picked up extra background noise and inter-individual variability. Different T cell subtypes could not be distinguished in the analysis. Compared with healthy twins, IBD patients had fewer clonotypes in common with other individuals, a difference most pronounced in patients showing signs of disease activity. Concordant and discordant twins showed no difference in repertoire similarity, possibly because of limited statistical power. No single strong signal or clonotype linked to IBD turned up in the results, so the idea that one exists was not supported. TCRbeta repertoire diversity, by inverse Simpson index, was decreased in IBD patients compared with their healthy co-twins.

Receptor libraries were prepared by 5' RACE. Preparation of each TCR library used approximately 4,000 ng of total RNA. For each sample, cDNA synthesis was carried out in eight separate reactions using SMARTScribe reverse transcriptase. During cDNA synthesis, template switching introduced unique molecular identifiers that contained a 6-nucleotide sample barcode. Two nested PCRs of about 17 and 10 cycles amplified the TCRalpha and TCRbeta cDNA, and bead purification followed each PCR. Before amplification, the cDNA was treated with uracil DNA-glycosylase and purified using the QIAquick PCR purification kit. In the second PCR, Illumina TruSeq-compatible adapters and sample-specific barcodes were added. TapeStation and Qubit were used to check library quality and concentration, and roughly 4.9 ng of each library was pooled. The pooled libraries were sequenced with 2 x 100 bp reads and custom sequencing primers on an Illumina HiSeq2500 single-index Rapid Run. The original pipeline was this. MiGEC version 1.2.6 was used for UMI-based consensus assembly to correct PCR and sequencing errors. MiXCR version 2.1.1 handled V(D)J alignment, clonotype assembly and CDR3 extraction. Normalisation of gene usage, clonotype sharing and MAIT/NKT TCR abundance was achieved by analysing the top 1000, 10 000 and 20 000 clonotypes per sample. After downsampling to 27 000 UMIs, diversity was calculated as the inverse Simpson index using the vegan R package. Statistical testing used paired Mann-Whitney U tests on the discordant twin pairs and applied Benjamini-Hochberg correction for multiple testing. TCRdb reanalyzed the reads, keeping one entry per CDR3 protein sequence and omitting DNA. TCRdb assigned the V and J calls; the authors' analysis was not used. The sample's table lists a count of about 140,000 distinct CDR3 sequences. Around 2.5% of the sample rests with the top ten.

From each donor, a roughly 2.3 ml peripheral blood sample was collected into PAXgene tubes and stored at -80 degrees C. Without any T cell sorting, total RNA was extracted from whole blood using the PAXgene blood miRNA kit on an automated QIAcube. Peripheral blood from monozygotic twin pairs concordant or discordant for inflammatory bowel disease was subjected to deep TCRalpha and TCRbeta repertoire profiling with unique molecular barcoding. Smoking habits were recorded for all twin pairs, and each individual was classified as a current, former or never smoker. The germline V gene gives CDR1 as SGHRS and CDR2 as YFSETQ. The CDR3 numbers 14 residues from cysteine through phenylalanine. There is no recorded DNA.

The material sequenced was blood. This sequence uses TRBV5-1 and TRBJ1-4; the TCRdb D gene call, TRBD1, has no DNA to confirm it. The source of this sequence is a human donor with ulcerative colitis or Crohn's disease, or a healthy co-twin of an affected twin (not recorded which). The CDR3 is CASSELDINEKLFF.